Below are 16 T cell receptor beta chains sequenced from a single sample in a study of long-term antiretroviral therapy in people with HIV. Running of the v3.0 immunoSEQ assay took place at survey level. Sequencing was performed with immunoSEQ multiplex PCR; in TCRdb, only in-frame clones are kept and a portion is missing. This table has roughly 20,000 clones, approximately 90% appearing once. Here the sequenced sample was unsorted PBMCs, taken 2.3 years after starting antiretroviral therapy. Every receptor here comes from a man aged 60-69 years with HIV.

The chain links TRBV7-2 to TRBJ2-1, with 9 bases that match TRBD2. In germline, CDR1 is SGHTA, CDR2 FQGNSA. Losses at the gene ends were 3 bases for V and 5 bases for J; bases not matched to a gene: 5. This CDR3 contains 15 residues. CDR3 in amino acids: CASSFGLAGNNEQFF. As DNA, the CDR3 is TGTGCCAGCAGCTTCGGTCTAGCGGGAAACAATGAGCAGTTCTTC. The full variable domain, with the rest looked up from reference TRBV7-2 and TRBJ2-1, is GAGVSQSPSNKVTEKGKDVELRCDPISGHTALYWYRQSLGQGLEFLIYFQGNSAPDKSGLPSDRFSAERTGGSVSTLTIQRTQQEDSAVYLCASSFGLAGNNEQFFGPGTRLTVL.

The chain is built from TRBV27 and TRBJ2-7; 11 bases match TRBD1. This CDR3 contains 14 residues. The germline V gene encodes CDR1 MNHEY and CDR2 SMNVEV (reference sequence). The ends lost 8 bases at V and 3 bases at J; junction bases unmatched: 6. The CDR3 reads CASSPGQGVYEQYF. In DNA, the CDR3 is TGTGCCAGCTCTCCGGGACAGGGGGTCTACGAGCAGTACTTC.

The J gene is TRBJ2-2, the V gene TRBV2; 10 positions match TRBD1. Per germline, CDR1 SNHLY and CDR2 FYNNEI. The CDR3 length is 13 residues. V dropped 6 bases and J dropped 6; count of bases not matched to a gene: 1. DNA of the CDR3: TGTGCCAGCAGCGGACAGGGGGCCGGGGAGCTGTTTTTT. As protein: CASSGQGAGELFF. The full variable domain, its missing parts supplied by reference TRBV2 and TRBJ2-2, is EPEVTQTPSHQVTQMGQEVILRCVPISNHLYFYWYRQILGQKVEFLVSFYNNEISEKSEIFDDQFSVERPDGSNFTLKIRSTKLEDSAMYFCASSGQGAGELFFGEGSRLTVL.

This clone occurred a few times. The V call is TRBV6-5, the J call TRBJ1-3; D is unclear. Germline CDR1 is MNHEY and CDR2 is SVGAGI. The V end was cut by 6 bases, the J end by 0 bases, with 3 bases between. This CDR3 region has 12 residues. The CDR3 loop reads CASRGSGNTIYF. The CDR3 region has the DNA TGTGCCAGCAGGGGCTCTGGAAACACCATATATTTT.

This sequence joins TRBV7-3 and TRBJ2-2; D gene unclear. From germline, CDR1 is SGHTA and CDR2 FQGTGA. The CDR3 covers 14 residues. The ends were cut back, 4 bases at V and 0 bases at J, with 6 bases in the middle. As DNA, the CDR3 is TGTGCCAGCAGCTACCACCCGAACACCGGGGAGCTGTTTTTT. Encoded protein: CASSYHPNTGELFF.

The chain couples TRBV6-1 to TRBJ2-2; TRBD2 matches 10 bases. Germline V CDR1 and CDR2: MNHNS, SASEGT. The CDR3 is 19 residues long. V was pared by 4 bases and J by 0 bases, with 11 bases of the junction left unmatched. The CDR3, as DNA: TGTGCCAGCAGTGTACAGGTGTTGAGCGGGAGGGCGAACACCGGGGAGCTGTTTTTT. It translates to CASSVQVLSGRANTGELFF.

In this sample, this clone turned up once. The chain has TRBV2 and TRBJ1-1; D may be TRBD1 (6 bases). The germline V gene encodes CDR1 SNHLY and CDR2 FYNNEI. With 3 bases removed from V and 1 base from J, the gap between germline ends came to 12 bases. There are 15 residues in the CDR3. DNA for the CDR3: TGTGCCAGCAGTGAGCGACAGGCAAGGAACACTGAAGCTTTCTTT. Protein product: CASSERQARNTEAFF.

The CDR3 nucleotides read TGTGCCAGTAAGATGGCTAGCGGGGGAACCGGGGAGCTGTTTTTT. Its translation: CASKMASGGTGELFF. The chain links TRBV19 to TRBJ2-2, with 10 nucleotides matching TRBD2. This CDR3 is 15 amino acids long. Trimming took 7 bases from V and 5 from J; bases not matched to a gene: 7. Germline-derived CDR1 and CDR2 are LNHDA and SQIVND (reference sequence). The whole variable domain, remainder taken from reference TRBV19 and TRBJ2-2, is DGGITQSPKYLFRKEGQNVTLSCEQNLNHDAMYWYRQDPGQGLRLIYYSQIVNDFQKGDIAEGYSVSREKKESFPLTVTSAQKNPTAFYLCASKMASGGTGELFFGEGSRLTVL.

The genes are TRBV4-3 and TRBJ2-2, with TRBD2 matching 11 bases. Trimming cost V 3 bases and J 6 bases; bases outside gene matches: 9. The CDR3 is 17 residues long. CDR1 and CDR2 (germline): LGHNA, YSLEER. In DNA form, the CDR3 reads TGCGCCAGCAGCCACCTAGCGGGGGGAGGTCGAGCCGGGGAGCTGTTTTTT. Its translation: CASSHLAGGGRAGELFF.

This sequence joins TRBV9 and TRBJ2-7; D is ambiguous. The CDR3 sequence is 13 residues long. Trimming pared 7 bases from V and 4 bases from J, leaving 15 bases between. CDR1 and CDR2 from the germline V gene are SGDLS and YYNGEE. This chain's CDR3 is CASSPPSGYEQYF. The DNA for the CDR3 is TGTGCCAGCTCACCCCCCTCCGGGTACGAGCAGTACTTC.

V is TRBV5-6 and J is TRBJ2-5, with D hard to call. The CDR3 consists of 13 residues. CDR1 and CDR2 (germline): SGHDT, YYEEEE. The ends were cut back, 1 base at V and 7 bases at J, with 11 bases in the middle. CDR3 region: CASSLRMSSTQYF. The CDR3 DNA is TGTGCCAGCAGCTTGAGGATGAGCTCGACCCAGTACTTC. The full variable domain, its missing parts supplied by reference TRBV5-6 and TRBJ2-5, is DAGVTQSPTHLIKTRGQQVTLRCSPKSGHDTVSWYQQALGQGPQFIFQYYEEEERQRGNFPDRFSGHQFPNYSSELNVNALLLGDSALYLCASSLRMSSTQYFGPGTRLLVL.

The rearrangement uses TRBV13 and TRBJ2-6; a possible D gene is TRBD1 (5 bases). V shed 6 bases and J shed 0 bases, with 24 bases lying between them. The CDR3 runs 20 residues. Germline V gene data show CDR1 as PRHDT and CDR2 as FYEKMQ (reference sequence). This chain's CDR3 is CASSLTFRVGPDSGANVLTF. DNA for the CDR3: TGTGCCAGCAGTCTCACGTTCAGGGTGGGCCCCGACTCTGGGGCCAACGTCCTGACTTTC.

A single count supports this clone. The chain joins TRBV19 to TRBJ2-1; 11 bases line up with TRBD2. This CDR3 has 19 residues. CDR1 and CDR2 (germline): LNHDA, SQIVND (reference sequence). J gave up 4 bases and V 4 bases, and 15 bases lay outside the gene matches. This CDR3 reads CASSRQGLTSGGLYNEQFF. In DNA form, the CDR3 reads TGTGCCAGTAGTAGACAAGGGCTTACTAGCGGGGGACTTTACAATGAGCAGTTCTTC.

The genes are TRBV10-3 and TRBJ2-5; D may be TRBD2 (5 bases). Germline loops: CDR1 ENHRY, CDR2 SYGVKD. V lost 2 bases to trimming and J lost 7 bases, with 17 bases between them. This CDR3 is built from 15 residues. The CDR3 is CAISERRRAEGTQYF. CDR3 coding DNA: TGTGCCATCAGTGAGAGGCGGCGGGCCGAAGGGACCCAGTACTTC.

V usage is TRBV18 and J usage is TRBJ2-1; 10 nucleotides align to TRBD1. Trimming took 1 base from V and 8 from J; bases not matched to a gene: 5. Germline V gene sequence: CDR1 KGHSH, CDR2 LQKENI. The CDR3 consists of 15 residues. In DNA, the CDR3 is TGTGCCAGCTCACCACTGGGGACAGGGGTTCATGAGCAGTTCTTC. Its protein is CASSPLGTGVHEQFF. The entire variable domain, with the rest obtained from reference TRBV18 and TRBJ2-1, is as follows: NAGVMQNPRHLVRRRGQEARLRCSPMKGHSHVYWYRQLPEEGLKFMVYLQKENIIDESGMPKERFSAEFPKEGPSILRIQQVVRGDSAAYFCASSPLGTGVHEQFFGPGTRLTVL.

The chain uses TRBV11-2 and TRBJ2-6; D gene ambiguous. CDR1 is SGHAT and CDR2 is FQNNGV in the germline V gene. The CDR3 is 16 residues long. V lost 4 bases and J 0 bases, leaving 10 bases between the germline ends. Here the CDR3 reads CASSSEHFSGANVLTF. Written as DNA, the CDR3 is TGTGCCAGCAGCTCCGAACATTTCTCTGGGGCCAACGTCCTGACTTTC.